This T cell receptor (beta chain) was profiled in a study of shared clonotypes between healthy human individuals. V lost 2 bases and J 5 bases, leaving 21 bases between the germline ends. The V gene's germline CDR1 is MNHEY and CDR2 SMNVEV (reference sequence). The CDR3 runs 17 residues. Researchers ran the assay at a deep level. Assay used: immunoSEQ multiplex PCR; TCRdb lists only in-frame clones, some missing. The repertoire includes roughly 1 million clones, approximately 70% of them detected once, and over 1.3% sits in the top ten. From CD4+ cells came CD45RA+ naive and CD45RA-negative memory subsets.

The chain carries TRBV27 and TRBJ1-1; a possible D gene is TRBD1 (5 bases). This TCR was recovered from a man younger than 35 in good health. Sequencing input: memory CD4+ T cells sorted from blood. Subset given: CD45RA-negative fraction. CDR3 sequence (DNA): TGTGCCAGCAGTTTAAAGGGGCACTCACCCGGTGGAACTGAAGCTTTCTTT. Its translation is CASSLKGHSPGGTEAFF.